The following is a TCR beta chain sequence with its context. Germline V CDR1 and CDR2: GTSNPN, SVGIG (reference sequence). With 0 bases removed from V and 6 bases from J, the gap between germline ends came to 18 bases. The CDR3 is made up of 16 amino acids. This sample was included in a study of response to subunit inactivated influenza vaccine. MiXCR, run by TCRdb on the RT-PCR reads, gives a single entry per CDR3 protein. The table lists just over 300,000 distinct CDR3 sequences, 20% to 25% of them singletons. This chain uses TRBV30 with TRBJ1-5; D uncertain. This TCR derives from a man aged 45 to 70 who received an inactivated influenza vaccine. The sample here was PBMCs from blood, taken approximately 20 months after vaccination. The CDR3 region is CAWSVPQVTRGQPQHF. The CDR3 coding sequence is TGTGCCTGGAGTGTACCCCAGGTAACTCGGGGTCAGCCCCAGCATTTT.